Shown below are 13 T cell receptor beta chains from a single sample sequenced in a study of blood T cell repertoires in COVID-19 (dated by TCRdb to between 2020 and 2021). Library prep was done by the immunoSEQ multiplex PCR assay. TCRdb obtained this table from immuneACCESS and retained in-frame rearrangements with V and J assigned. These tables miss some clones; where compared with another copy, unresolved V genes account for less than half of the shortfall, and the remainder is unexplained. For this sample there are 150,000 to 190,000 clones; roughly 80% appear just once. More than 3.5% of the sample comes from the top ten. The specimen was peripheral blood. The origin of the receptors is a woman aged 80 or over with acute or convalescent COVID-19.

The V call is TRBV24-1, the J call TRBJ1-2; TRBD1 aligns across 8 bases. Trimming removed 3 bases from V and 5 bases from J; junction bases left unmatched: 1. The CDR3 has 13 amino acids. Germline V CDR1 and CDR2: KGHDR, SFDVKD. The CDR3 nucleotides are TGTGCCACCAGTGATGGACAGGGTTATGGCTACACCTTC. It yields the protein CATSDGQGYGYTF.

CDR3 coding DNA: TGTGCCAGCAGCTTTGGGAGTTTAACTAATGAAAAACTGTTTTTT. It yields the protein CASSFGSLTNEKLFF. This sequence joins TRBV5-8 and TRBJ1-4; D uncertain. The CDR3 runs to 15 residues. V lost 2 bases and J lost 1, with 9 bases in between. Germline V lookup: CDR1 SGHTS, CDR2 YDEGEE.

The count of this clone is one. This sequence joins TRBV5-1 and TRBJ2-2; 7 positions agree with TRBD1. This CDR3 contains 15 residues. J was trimmed by 2 bases and V by 7 bases; bases with no gene match: 8. CDR1 SGHRS and CDR2 YFSETQ come from the germline V gene. The CDR3 region has the DNA TGCGCCAGCCGACCGGGACAGCCAAACACCGGGGAGCTGTTTTTT. It specifies CASRPGQPNTGELFF.

The chain links TRBV25-1 to TRBJ1-3; TRBD1 is a possible D gene (5 bases). Deletions cut 0 bases from V and 0 bases from J, with 15 bases between. The V gene's germline CDR1 is MGHDK and CDR2 SYGVNS. CDR3 size: 18 residues. The DNA of the CDR3 is TGTGCCAGCAGTGAATATAGGGGAACAGTGAACTCTGGAAACACCATATATTTT. Amino acid sequence: CASSEYRGTVNSGNTIYF.

This chain uses TRBV7-2 with TRBJ2-5, with D tentatively TRBD2 (6 bases). In germline, CDR1 is SGHTA, CDR2 FQGNSA. This CDR3 spans 17 amino acids. The V and J ends lost 1 base and 4 bases respectively, with 19 bases between them. This CDR3 is CASSLGDSLFGGETQYF. CDR3 DNA sequence: TGTGCCAGCAGCTTAGGGGACTCCCTCTTCGGGGGAGAGACCCAGTACTTC.

The chain joins TRBV5-4 to TRBJ1-4; 7 positions match TRBD1. The germline CDR1 and CDR2 sequences are SGHNT and YYREEE (reference sequence). The CDR3 has 15 residues. V shed 4 bases and J 5 bases; nucleotides not matched to a gene: 8. The CDR3 protein is CASSLRTGENEKLFF. CDR3 DNA sequence: TGTGCCAGCAGCCTTCGGACAGGAGAAAATGAAAAACTGTTTTTT.

In this sample, this clone turned up once. This chain links TRBV2 with TRBJ1-4; D gene uncertain. Germline V gives CDR1 SNHLY, CDR2 FYNNEI. Trimming removed 7 bases from V and 4 bases from J, with 16 bases in between. This CDR3 comprises 15 residues. Here the CDR3 reads CASTGGRANNEKLFF. The CDR3 DNA is TGTGCCAGCACGGGAGGGCGTGCTAATAATGAAAAACTGTTTTTT.

This clone was seen only once. The V gene is TRBV5-1, the J gene TRBJ2-1, with 8 bases aligning to TRBD2. V dropped 4 bases and J dropped 0; count of bases not matched to a gene: 6. CDR1 is SGHRS, CDR2 YFSETQ, per germline. This CDR3 comprises 16 residues. The CDR3 spells CASSISGGDSYNEQFF. In DNA, the CDR3 is TGCGCCAGCAGCATCAGCGGGGGAGACTCCTACAATGAGCAGTTCTTC.

The rearrangement uses TRBV6-1 and TRBJ1-4; D unresolved. This CDR3 is 17 amino acids long. The ends were cut back, 2 bases at V and 5 bases at J, with 18 bases in the middle. Germline CDR1 reads MNHNS; CDR2 reads SASEGT. The CDR3 DNA follows: TGTGCCAGCAGTGAATCGATCTCCGGGAAAATAAATGAAAAACTGTTTTTT. Encoded protein: CASSESISGKINEKLFF.

This chain connects TRBV5-5 to TRBJ1-5; TRBD1 matches at 8 bases. V gave up 3 bases and J gave up 4 bases; unmatched junction bases: 6. In germline, CDR1 is SGHKS, CDR2 YYEKEE (reference sequence). The CDR3 consists of 15 residues. The CDR3 nucleotides are TGTGCCAGCAGCTCCGTTGACAGGGGTAATCAGCCCCAGCATTTT. Its translation is CASSSVDRGNQPQHF.

The chain joins TRBV7-2 to TRBJ1-3; TRBD1 matches at 9 bases. After removal of 1 base from V and 14 bases from J, the junction contained 9 bases not matched to a gene. Germline V gives CDR1 SGHTA, CDR2 FQGNSA. The CDR3 extends over 14 amino acids. The CDR3 DNA reads TGTGCCAGCAGCTTAGGCACGGGACAGGGAGTATTATATTTT. The encoded protein is CASSLGTGQGVLYF.

There are a few counts of this clone. The rearrangement links TRBV10-3 to TRBJ1-2, with a tentative D call TRBD1 (6 bases). Germline CDR1 and CDR2: ENHRY and SYGVKD. This CDR3 is 14 amino acids long. Trimming removed 4 bases from V and 7 bases from J, with 16 bases in between. The CDR3 spells CAISAGGALFGYTF. The CDR3 region has the DNA TGTGCCATCAGTGCGGGGGGCGCTTTGTTTGGCTACACCTTC.

The CDR3 protein is CASSSGTSGRDTQYF. Written as DNA, the CDR3 is TGTGCCAGCAGCTCCGGGACTAGCGGGAGAGATACGCAGTATTTT. The V gene is TRBV7-3, the J gene TRBJ2-3, with 14 nucleotides matching TRBD2. There are 15 residues in the CDR3. Germline trimming cut 4 bases from V and 5 bases from J; bases unmatched to any gene: 2. In germline, CDR1 is SGHTA, CDR2 FQGTGA.